Below, 32 T cell receptor beta chains from the same sample are listed, as sequenced in a study of PD-1 blockade in mismatch repair-deficient tumors. Measured with immunoSEQ multiplex PCR; TCRdb has only the in-frame clones, and not every one. The data show tens of thousands of clones, approximately 78% seen once. Source: peripheral blood, taken 4 weeks after starting pembrolizumab. The receptor source for this set is an adult with mismatch repair-deficient cancer.

The V call is TRBV7-2, the J call TRBJ1-2; D is uncertain. CDR1 and CDR2 from the germline V gene are SGHTA and FQGNSA. CDR3 length: 14 amino acids. V lost 2 bases and J 5 bases, leaving 12 bases between the germline ends. The chain's CDR3 is CASSLIIGQYGYTF. CDR3 in DNA: TGTGCCAGCAGCTTAATAATAGGGCAGTATGGCTACACCTTC.

This clone was seen just once. This CDR3 reads CASSKTQGSNEKLFF. The CDR3 nucleotides read TGTGCCAGCAGTAAAACCCAGGGGTCTAATGAAAAACTGTTTTTT. This chain joins TRBV13 and TRBJ1-4; a possible D gene is TRBD1 (6 bases). CDR1 is PRHDT and CDR2 is FYEKMQ in the germline V gene (reference sequence). This CDR3 contains 15 residues. Trimming removed 6 bases from V and 3 bases from J, with 14 bases in between. The full variable domain, completed using reference TRBV13 and TRBJ1-4, is AAGVIQSPRHLIKEKRETATLKCYPIPRHDTVYWYQQGPGQDPQFLISFYEKMQSDKGSIPDRFSAQQFSDYHSELNMSSLELGDSALYFCASSKTQGSNEKLFFGSGTQLSVL.

The chain employs TRBV5-6 and TRBJ2-7; D tentatively reads TRBD1 or TRBD2 (7 bases each). Trimming stripped 4 bases from V and 5 bases from J, with 13 bases between. CDR1 and CDR2 from the germline V gene are SGHDT and YYEEEE. The CDR3 extends over 13 amino acids. The chain's CDR3 is CASSPGGANEQYF. In DNA form, the CDR3 reads TGTGCCAGCAGCCCAGGGGGGGCCAACGAGCAGTACTTC.

This clone showed up just a few times. The chain couples TRBV5-4 to TRBJ1-2, with D possibly being TRBD1 (6 bases). The germline V gene has CDR1 SGHNT and CDR2 YYREEE (reference sequence). This CDR3 region has 12 residues. Trimming took off 4 bases at V and 7 bases at J, with 11 bases between the two ends. CDR3 nucleotides: TGTGCCAGCAGCAAAGGACAGACTGGCTACACCTTC. It codes for CASSKGQTGYTF.

This clone was counted a single time. This chain uses TRBV14 with TRBJ2-3; D is unclear. Germline CDR1 is SGHDN and CDR2 is FVKESK. V was pared by 3 bases and J by 2 bases, with 9 bases between. The CDR3 has 14 amino acids. In DNA, the CDR3 is TGTGCCAGCAGCCATCCGGGTGTCACAGATACGCAGTATTTT. This codes for CASSHPGVTDTQYF.

This clone was seen only once. This chain connects TRBV6-6 to TRBJ1-2; a possible D gene is TRBD1 (6 bases). Trimming pared 4 bases from V and 2 bases from J, leaving 11 bases between. This CDR3 is 14 amino acids long. The germline V gene encodes CDR1 MNHNY and CDR2 SVGAGI (reference sequence). The DNA of the CDR3 is TGTGCCAGCAGTTTCCTCCAGGGGAACTATGGCTACACCTTC. It is translated as CASSFLQGNYGYTF.

Here the CDR3 reads CASSATGGSYEQYF. CDR3 coding DNA: TGTGCCAGCAGCGCTACAGGGGGCTCATATGAGCAGTACTTC. The J gene is TRBJ2-7, the V gene TRBV9; 9 bases are a match to TRBD1. CDR1 SGDLS and CDR2 YYNGEE come from the germline V gene. V gave up 3 bases and J gave up 7 bases; unmatched junction bases: 8. This CDR3 contains 14 residues.

CDR3 residues: CASSRGSGEAFF. DNA of the CDR3: TGTGCCAGCAGCAGAGGGTCGGGGGAAGCTTTCTTT. The J gene is TRBJ1-1, the V gene TRBV7-9; D not certain. The CDR3 sequence is 12 residues long. Germline lookup yields CDR1 SEHNR and CDR2 FQNEAQ (reference sequence). Trimming took 5 bases from V and 8 from J, leaving 12 bases between them. The entire variable domain, with the rest obtained from reference TRBV7-9 and TRBJ1-1, is as follows: DTGVSQNPRHKITKRGQNVTFRCDPISEHNRLYWYRQTLGQGPEFLTYFQNEAQLEKSRLLSDRFSAERPKGSFSTLEIQRTEQGDSAMYLCASSRGSGEAFFGQGTRLTVV.

CDR3 nucleotides: TGTGCCAGCAGTGAAGTCACAGGGGGCATAGATACGCAGTATTTT. Translating it yields CASSEVTGGIDTQYF. The V call is TRBV6-1, the J call TRBJ2-3, with TRBD1 identical over 9 bases. Looked up from germline, CDR1 is MNHNS and CDR2 is SASEGT. The V gene end was trimmed by 1 base and the J gene end by 5 bases; junction bases not matched to a gene: 4. This CDR3 has 15 amino acids.

The chain links TRBV5-6 to TRBJ1-1, with D hard to call. Germline assignment: CDR1 SGHDT and CDR2 YYEEEE. The V end was cut by 1 base, the J end by 0 bases, with 16 bases between. This CDR3 comprises 17 residues. The CDR3 loop reads CASSLPTAGRMNTEAFF. Here the CDR3 DNA reads TGTGCCAGCAGCTTGCCAACAGCGGGTCGCATGAACACTGAAGCTTTCTTT.

The rearrangement joins TRBV7-2 to TRBJ2-1; 8 bases line up with TRBD2. J lost 1 base, V lost 4 bases, and 3 bases had no gene match. Germline CDR1 SGHTA, CDR2 FQGNSA. CDR3 length: 15 residues. CDR3 sequence reads: CASSSSGPSYNEQFF. As DNA, the CDR3 is TGTGCCAGCAGCTCTAGCGGGCCTTCCTACAATGAGCAGTTCTTC.

J is TRBJ1-5 and V is TRBV7-9, with 8 positions matching TRBD1. The CDR3 sequence is 14 residues long. J lost 0 bases, V lost 5 bases, and 0 bases had no gene match. Germline loops: CDR1 SEHNR, CDR2 FQNEAQ (reference sequence). This CDR3 is CASSGTGSNQPQHF. In DNA, the CDR3 is TGTGCCAGCAGCGGGACAGGTAGCAATCAGCCCCAGCATTTT.

V and J are TRBV5-8 and TRBJ1-1; possible D gene TRBD1, 5 bases. V was shortened by 0 bases and J by 3 bases, with 12 bases between the two germline ends. CDR1 and CDR2 (germline): SGHTS, YDEGEE. The CDR3 runs to 15 residues. CDR3 in amino acids: CASSLDGAGDTEAFF. The CDR3 region has the DNA TGTGCCAGCAGCTTGGACGGGGCGGGGGACACTGAAGCTTTCTTT.

The chain has TRBV2 and TRBJ1-3, with D tentatively TRBD1 (6 bases). Trimming removed 4 bases at V and 5 bases at J, with 12 bases between. Germline values: CDR1 SNHLY, CDR2 FYNNEI. CDR3 length: 14 residues. CDR3 amino acids: CASSGVTGRNTIYF. In DNA, the CDR3 is TGTGCCAGCAGTGGCGTGACAGGAAGAAACACCATATATTTT. Variable domain in full (rest from reference TRBV2 and TRBJ1-3): EPEVTQTPSHQVTQMGQEVILRCVPISNHLYFYWYRQILGQKVEFLVSFYNNEISEKSEIFDDQFSVERPDGSNFTLKIRSTKLEDSAMYFCASSGVTGRNTIYFGEGSWLTVV.

CDR3 residues: CASKSAVGAFF. The CDR3 region has the DNA TGTGCCAGTAAATCCGCCGTGGGAGCTTTCTTT. V usage is TRBV28 and J usage is TRBJ1-1; D not resolved. This CDR3 has 11 amino acids. Germline CDR1 reads MDHEN; CDR2 reads SYDVKM. Trimming left V 9 bases short and J 10 bases short, with 15 bases between.

The V and J genes are TRBV15 and TRBJ1-2, with 7 nucleotides matching TRBD1. The CDR3 totals 15 residues. CDR1 and CDR2 from the germline V gene are LNHNV and YYDKDF (reference sequence). The V and J ends lost 5 bases and 7 bases, in that order; junction bases with no gene match: 13. DNA for the CDR3: TGTGCCACCAGCGGCCCCCCAGGGGGGGCGCTTGGCTACACCTTC. The encoded protein is CATSGPPGGALGYTF.

V and J are TRBV7-9 and TRBJ2-7; 10 bases are shared with TRBD2. V shed 4 bases and J 3 bases; nucleotides not matched to a gene: 12. CDR3 length equals 17 residues. Per the germline V gene, CDR1 is SEHNR and CDR2 is FQNEAQ (reference sequence). CDR3 nucleotides: TGTGCCAGCAGCTCCCCCCAAACTAGCGGGGATCTCTACGAGCAGTACTTC. Translated, it gives CASSSPQTSGDLYEQYF.

This clone has only one observation. This chain uses TRBV15 with TRBJ2-1, with D perhaps given as TRBD1 or TRBD2 (5 bases each). The CDR3 consists of 14 residues. CDR1 and CDR2 from the germline V gene are LNHNV and YYDKDF (reference sequence). V lost 1 base, J lost 4 bases, and 8 bases lay in between. DNA for the CDR3: TGTGCCACCAGCAGAGCGGGGCGTTACAATGAGCAGTTCTTC. It specifies CATSRAGRYNEQFF.

This chain uses TRBV28 with TRBJ1-2; D is perhaps TRBD1 (5 bases). Germline CDR1 MDHEN, CDR2 SYDVKM. Trimming took off 7 bases at V and 0 bases at J, with 30 bases between the two ends. CDR3 size: 20 residues. The CDR3 DNA sequence: TGTGCCAGCAATCCCACGGTTAGGACGGAGGGGAAAAACGCTAACTATGGCTACACCTTC. Translation: CASNPTVRTEGKNANYGYTF.

V is TRBV20-1 and J is TRBJ2-5, with D uncertain. The CDR3 contains 11 residues. V dropped 7 bases and J dropped 5 bases, with 11 bases sitting between them. Germline CDR1 is DFQATT and CDR2 is SNEGSKA (reference sequence). CDR3 bases: TGCAGTGGTTCTGGAACGGAGACCCAGTACTTC. Translation gives CSGSGTETQYF.

V and J are TRBV5-1 and TRBJ1-4; 7 positions match TRBD1. Per germline, CDR1 SGHRS and CDR2 YFSETQ. The CDR3 contains 15 residues. V was pared by 4 bases and J by 8 bases, with 11 bases of the junction left unmatched. The CDR3 nucleotides are TGCGCCAGCAGCACTGGGGACAGTGGTAAGGAAAAACTGTTTTTT. Its protein product is CASSTGDSGKEKLFF.

The chain couples TRBV6-1 to TRBJ2-7; D uncertain. Germline-derived CDR1 and CDR2 are MNHNS and SASEGT. The CDR3 has 13 amino acids. V was cut by 8 bases and J by 2 bases, with 13 bases left in between. The CDR3 DNA reads TGTGCCAGCTTCCGGAAAAAAACCTACGAGCAGTACTTC. It yields the protein CASFRKKTYEQYF.

A single count supports this clone. The genes are TRBV12-5 and TRBJ2-7; TRBD1 aligns across 7 bases. The CDR3 is 15 amino acids. V was pared by 6 bases and J by 4 bases, with 12 bases of the junction left unmatched. Germline assignment: CDR1 LGHNT and CDR2 FRNRAP. CDR3 in DNA: TGTGCTAGTGGCTATTTCCGGGACAGCAAATACGAGCAGTACTTC. This sequence encodes CASGYFRDSKYEQYF.

The chain joins TRBV5-1 to TRBJ2-5, with 7 bases identical to TRBD2. Per germline, CDR1 SGHRS and CDR2 YFSETQ. The CDR3 is 14 amino acids. V shed 4 bases and J 1 base; nucleotides not matched to a gene: 4. The CDR3 nucleotides are TGCGCCAGCAGCACTGGGGGGGTCCAAGAGACCCAGTACTTC. Protein product: CASSTGGVQETQYF.

The rearrangement links TRBV4-1 to TRBJ2-1, with 7 bases fitting TRBD1. Germline CDR1 reads MGHRA; CDR2 reads YSYEKL. Losses at the gene ends were 0 bases for V and 0 bases for J; bases not matched to a gene: 5. This CDR3 has 17 residues. CDR3 sequence (DNA): TGCGCCAGCAGCCAAGATGAGGGGGCAAGCTCCTACAATGAGCAGTTCTTC. Encoded protein: CASSQDEGASSYNEQFF.

The chain has TRBV6-1 and TRBJ2-1; D is unresolved. The CDR3 extends over 14 amino acids. V gave up 6 bases and J gave up 12 bases, with 21 bases separating them. Germline CDR1 and CDR2: MNHNS and SASEGT. The CDR3 DNA reads TGTGCCAGCAGCGAACTACCTAGTTCTAGGCGGCAGTTCTTC. This gives the protein CASSELPSSRRQFF.

The count of this clone is one. V is TRBV6-6 and J is TRBJ1-1; unclear D gene. Germline CDR1 is MNHNY and CDR2 is SVGAGI (reference sequence). The V and J ends lost 2 bases and 1 base respectively, with 5 bases between them. The CDR3 is 13 amino acids. The CDR3 region is CASSYLWNTEAFF. In DNA form, the CDR3 reads TGTGCCAGCAGTTACCTTTGGAACACTGAAGCTTTCTTT.

This rearrangement joins TRBV6-1 to TRBJ2-5; tentatively, D is TRBD1 (5 bases). Per germline, CDR1 MNHNS and CDR2 SASEGT. CDR3 length: 13 amino acids. Trimming shortened V by 10 bases and J by 1 base, and 13 bases separated the two germline ends. The CDR3 loop is CATTRQRQETQYF. CDR3 nucleotide sequence: TGTGCCACCACCAGACAGCGCCAAGAGACCCAGTACTTC.

The V call is TRBV30, the J call TRBJ2-1; the D is unclear. The germline CDR1 and CDR2 sequences are GTSNPN and SVGIG (reference sequence). V was trimmed by 0 bases and J by 7 bases, leaving 10 bases between them. The CDR3 is 13 residues long. The CDR3 region is CAWSVSLGNEQFF. The CDR3 bases are TGTGCCTGGAGTGTATCACTCGGGAATGAGCAGTTCTTC.

V gene TRBV30 combines with J gene TRBJ1-5; D unclear. The V gene's germline CDR1 is GTSNPN and CDR2 SVGIG (reference sequence). V lost 7 bases and J 1 base, leaving 11 bases between the germline ends. The CDR3 consists of 13 residues. CDR3 protein: CASARGSNQPQHF. DNA of the CDR3: TGTGCCTCCGCGCGTGGGAGCAATCAGCCCCAGCATTTT.

V gene TRBV5-4 combines with J gene TRBJ2-1; D perhaps matches TRBD1 (5 bases). Germline V gene lookup returns CDR1 SGHNT and CDR2 YYREEE (reference sequence). Trimming removed 3 bases from V and 6 bases from J, with 19 bases in between. The CDR3 covers 16 residues. This chain's CDR3 is CASSSDSPDNFNEQFF. The CDR3 region has the DNA TGTGCCAGCAGCTCCGACTCCCCGGACAATTTCAATGAGCAGTTCTTC.

The chain has TRBV5-1 and TRBJ1-1, with 10 nucleotides matching TRBD1. Germline loops: CDR1 SGHRS, CDR2 YFSETQ. V dropped 4 bases and J dropped 6; count of bases not matched to a gene: 9. There are 15 residues in the CDR3. This chain's CDR3 is CASSRPTGGTSEAFF. As DNA, the CDR3 is TGCGCCAGCAGCCGCCCGACAGGGGGCACATCTGAAGCTTTCTTT.